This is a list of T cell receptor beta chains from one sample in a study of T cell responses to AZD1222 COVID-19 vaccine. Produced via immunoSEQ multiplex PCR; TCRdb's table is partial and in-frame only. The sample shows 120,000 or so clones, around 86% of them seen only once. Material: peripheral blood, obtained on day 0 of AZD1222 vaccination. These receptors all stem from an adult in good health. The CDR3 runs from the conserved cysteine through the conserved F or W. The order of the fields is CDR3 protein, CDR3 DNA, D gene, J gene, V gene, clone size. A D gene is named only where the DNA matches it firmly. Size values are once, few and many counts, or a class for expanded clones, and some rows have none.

CASSSRAGTEAFF | TGTGCCAGCAGCTCCCGGGCCGGCACTGAAGCTTTCTTT | . | TRBJ1-1 | TRBV5-4 | .
CASSTDRYTGYTF | TGTGCCAGTAGTACCGACAGGTACACCGGCTACACCTTC | . | TRBJ1-2 | TRBV19 | .
CASAESTGGLYEQYF | TGTGCCAGCGCGGAGTCCACAGGGGGCCTCTACGAGCAGTACTTC | TRBD1 | TRBJ2-7 | TRBV4-2 | once
CASTSHRNQPQHF | TGTGCCAGCACCTCCCACAGAAATCAGCCCCAGCATTTT | . | TRBJ1-5 | TRBV6-5 | .
CASSSTGGANTGELFF | TGTGCCAGCAGCTCCACAGGGGGTGCGAACACCGGGGAGCTGTTTTTT | TRBD1 | TRBJ2-2 | TRBV5-6 | .
CASSVESQGNGYTF | TGTGCCAGCAGCGTAGAGTCTCAGGGGAATGGCTACACCTTC | . | TRBJ1-2 | TRBV9 | .
CASSPFTQGSIHEQYF | TGCGCCAGCAGCCCCTTCACGCAGGGTTCCATCCACGAGCAGTACTTC | . | TRBJ2-7 | TRBV5-1 | .
CASSGDRGKNYGYTF | TGTGCCAGCAGCGGAGACAGGGGTAAAAACTATGGCTACACCTTC | TRBD1 | TRBJ1-2 | TRBV7-9 | .
CASSSLIGGINEQFF | TGTGCCAGCAGCTCACTAATTGGCGGGATTAATGAGCAGTTCTTC | . | TRBJ2-1 | TRBV11-3 | .
CASSQPLADKYNEQFF | TGTGCCAGCAGCCAACCCCTAGCGGACAAATACAATGAGCAGTTCTTC | TRBD2 | TRBJ2-1 | TRBV3-1/TRBV3-2 | .
CASSTPYGYEQYF | TGTGCCAGCAGTACCCCCTATGGGTACGAGCAGTACTTC | . | TRBJ2-7 | TRBV6-5 | .
CASRIDYGTEAFF | TGTGCCAGCAGGATTGATTACGGCACTGAAGCTTTCTTT | . | TRBJ1-1 | TRBV6-5 | .
CASNHPDREYNEQFF | TGTGCCAGCAACCACCCGGACAGGGAGTACAATGAGCAGTTCTTC | TRBD1 | TRBJ2-1 | TRBV9 | .
CASSQDTYSYEQYF | TGTGCCAGCAGCCAGGACACCTACTCCTACGAGCAGTACTTC | . | TRBJ2-7 | TRBV5-4 | .
CASSQTTDRRETQYF | TGCGCCAGCAGCCAAACTACGGACAGGCGAGAGACCCAGTACTTC | TRBD1 | TRBJ2-5 | TRBV4-1 | .
CASSLEPGRSGNTIYF | TGTGCCAGCAGCTTGGAACCGGGGAGGTCAGGAAACACCATATATTTT | . | TRBJ1-3 | TRBV5-4 | few
CSASKGPTDQYF | TGCAGTGCTAGTAAGGGACCAACAGATCAGTACTTC | . | TRBJ2-7 | TRBV20-1 | .
CASSISGRSITEAFF | TGTGCCAGTAGTATATCTGGGCGGTCGATTACTGAAGCTTTCTTT | . | TRBJ1-1 | TRBV19 | .
CASSHQGQGGTEAFF | TGCGCCAGCAGTCACCAGGGACAGGGTGGGACTGAAGCTTTCTTT | TRBD1 | TRBJ1-1 | TRBV23-1 | few
CASSWDRAHEKLFF | TGTGCCAGCAGTTGGGACAGGGCGCATGAAAAACTGTTTTTT | TRBD1 | TRBJ1-4 | TRBV6-5 | .
CASSQRGQGSGYTF | TGTGCCAGCAGCCAAAGAGGACAGGGTTCCGGCTACACCTTC | TRBD1 | TRBJ1-2 | TRBV16 | .
CATSSGAGYSSYNEQFF | TGTGCCACCAGCAGCGGGGCCGGGTATAGCTCCTACAATGAGCAGTTCTTC | . | TRBJ2-1 | TRBV15 | .
CASSNPDRGIPRKYF | TGTGCCAGCAGTAACCCTGACAGGGGAATCCCTCGGAAGTACTTC | TRBD1 | TRBJ2-7 | TRBV25-1 | once
CASSHGTAGWEKLFF | TGTGCCAGCAGCCACGGGACTGCCGGATGGGAAAAACTGTTTTTT | . | TRBJ1-4 | TRBV6-4 | .
CASSILGTGTEAFF | TGTGCCAGTAGTATCCTGGGGACGGGCACTGAAGCTTTCTTT | . | TRBJ1-1 | TRBV19 | .
CASSYSRGLNTEAFF | TGTGCCAGCAGTTACTCAAGGGGGCTGAACACTGAAGCTTTCTTT | TRBD1 | TRBJ1-1 | TRBV6-5 | once
CASSPPSSGANVLTF | TGTGCCAGCTCACCACCGTCGTCTGGGGCCAACGTCCTGACTTTC | . | TRBJ2-6 | TRBV18 | .
CASSLAGQSRHYF | TGCGCCAGCAGCTTGGCCGGGCAGTCGCGCCACTACTTC | . | TRBJ2-4 | TRBV5-1 | .
CASSIGYEQYF | TGTGCCAGCAGCATAGGCTACGAGCAGTACTTC | . | TRBJ2-7 | TRBV5-8 | .
CSARVGVGSNQPQHF | TGCAGTGCTCGTGTGGGGGTGGGGAGCAATCAGCCCCAGCATTTT | . | TRBJ1-5 | TRBV20-1 | .
CASRSGGEQETQYF | TGCGCCAGCAGGAGCGGGGGAGAGCAAGAGACCCAGTACTTC | TRBD2 | TRBJ2-5 | TRBV5-1 | .
CASRAGTGLYGYTF | TGTGCCAGCAGGGCCGGGACAGGGCTCTATGGCTACACCTTC | TRBD1 | TRBJ1-2 | TRBV6-5 | .
CASSYAGRGSDTQYF | TGTGCCAGCAGTTACGCCGGACGGGGCTCAGATACGCAGTATTTT | . | TRBJ2-3 | TRBV6-5 | .
CASSGGQAHYGAFF | TGTGCCAGCAGTGGCGGACAGGCGCACTACGGAGCTTTCTTT | TRBD1 | TRBJ1-1 | TRBV2 | few
CASSLGTVAYEQYF | TGCGCCAGCAGCTTGGGGACAGTAGCCTACGAGCAGTACTTC | . | TRBJ2-7 | TRBV5-1 | .
CASSLADTQYF | TGTGCCAGCAGCTTAGCCGATACGCAGTATTTT | . | TRBJ2-3 | TRBV7-9 | few
CASSDPTGNFGEQYF | TGCGCCAGCAGTGACCCGACTGGAAACTTTGGAGAGCAGTACTTC | . | TRBJ2-7 | TRBV10-1 | .
CASSSPRGEQYF | TGTGCCAGCAGTTCCCCCCGGGGAGAGCAGTACTTC | . | TRBJ2-7 | TRBV6-5 | few
CASSPRSGTSGGAEQFF | TGTGCCAGCAGCCCCCGATCCGGGACTAGCGGGGGGGCCGAGCAGTTCTTC | TRBD2 | TRBJ2-1 | TRBV9 | .
CASSLGSDEQYF | TGTGCCAGCAGCTTAGGGTCCGACGAGCAGTACTTC | . | TRBJ2-7 | TRBV13 | once
CASSLGGAAGYGYTF | TGTGCCAGCAGCCTCGGGGGCGCGGCAGGCTATGGCTACACCTTC | . | TRBJ1-2 | TRBV5-4 | .